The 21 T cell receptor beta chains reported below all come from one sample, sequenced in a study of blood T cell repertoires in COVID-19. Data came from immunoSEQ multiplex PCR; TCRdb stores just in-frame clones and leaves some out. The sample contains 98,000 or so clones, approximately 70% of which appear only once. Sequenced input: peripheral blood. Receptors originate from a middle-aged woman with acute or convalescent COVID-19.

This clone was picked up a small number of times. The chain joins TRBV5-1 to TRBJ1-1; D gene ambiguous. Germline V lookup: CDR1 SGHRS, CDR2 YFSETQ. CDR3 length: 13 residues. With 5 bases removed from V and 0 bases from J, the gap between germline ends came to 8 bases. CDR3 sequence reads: CASRRDMNTEAFF. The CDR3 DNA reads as TGCGCCAGCAGGAGGGATATGAACACTGAAGCTTTCTTT.

The CDR3 DNA is TGCGCCAGCAGCCAAACTACCGGGACTAGCGGGGGTACCCAGTACTTC. This sequence encodes CASSQTTGTSGGTQYF. The chain is built from TRBV4-1 and TRBJ2-5; the match to TRBD2 covers 14 bases. V was clipped by 2 bases and J by 8 bases; unmatched bases: 7. Germline V gene data show CDR1 as MGHRA and CDR2 as YSYEKL. CDR3 length: 16 residues.

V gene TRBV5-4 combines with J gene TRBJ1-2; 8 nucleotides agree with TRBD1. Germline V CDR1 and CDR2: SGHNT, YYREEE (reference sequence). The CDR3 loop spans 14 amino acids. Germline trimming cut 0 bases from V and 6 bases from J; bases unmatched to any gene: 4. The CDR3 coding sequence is TGTGCCAGCAGCTTGGACAGGGGGAACGATGGCTACACCTTC. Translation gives CASSLDRGNDGYTF. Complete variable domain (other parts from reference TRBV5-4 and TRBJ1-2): ETGVTQSPTHLIKTRGQQVTLRCSSQSGHNTVSWYQQALGQGPQFIFQYYREEENGRGNFPPRFSGLQFPNYSSELNVNALELDDSALYLCASSLDRGNDGYTFGSGTRLTVV.

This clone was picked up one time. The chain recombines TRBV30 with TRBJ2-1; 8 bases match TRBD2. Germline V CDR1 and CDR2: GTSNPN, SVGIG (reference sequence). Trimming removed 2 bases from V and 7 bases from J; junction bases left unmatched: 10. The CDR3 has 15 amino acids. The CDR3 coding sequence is TGTGCCTGGAGTTCCGGGGGGGGCCCGCAAAATGAGCAGTTCTTC. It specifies CAWSSGGGPQNEQFF.

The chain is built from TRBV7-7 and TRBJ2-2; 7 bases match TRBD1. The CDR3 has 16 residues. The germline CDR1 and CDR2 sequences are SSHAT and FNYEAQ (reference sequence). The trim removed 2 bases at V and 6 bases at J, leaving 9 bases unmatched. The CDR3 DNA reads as TGTGCCAGCAGCTTACAGGGGGATCGGTACTCCGGGGAGCTGTTTTTT. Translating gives CASSLQGDRYSGELFF.

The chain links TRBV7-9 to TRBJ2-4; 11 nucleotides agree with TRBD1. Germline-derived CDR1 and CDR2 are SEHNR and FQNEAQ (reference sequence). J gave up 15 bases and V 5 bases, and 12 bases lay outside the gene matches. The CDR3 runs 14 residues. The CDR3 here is CASSGRTGGPVRYF. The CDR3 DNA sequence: TGTGCCAGCAGCGGACGGACAGGGGGCCCCGTTCGGTACTTC.

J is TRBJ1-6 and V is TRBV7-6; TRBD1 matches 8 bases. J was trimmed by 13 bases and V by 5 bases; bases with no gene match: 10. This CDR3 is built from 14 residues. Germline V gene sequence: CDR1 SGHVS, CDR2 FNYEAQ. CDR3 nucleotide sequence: TGTGCCAGCAGCCCAACGACAGGGGCCCCCCCCCTCCACTTT. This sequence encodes CASSPTTGAPPLHF.

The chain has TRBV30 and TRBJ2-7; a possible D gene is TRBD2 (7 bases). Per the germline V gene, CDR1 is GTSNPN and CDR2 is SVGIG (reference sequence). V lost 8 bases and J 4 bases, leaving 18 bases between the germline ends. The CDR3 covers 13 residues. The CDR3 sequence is CAGRGANQYEQYF. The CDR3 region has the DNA TGTGCCGGCCGGGGGGCCAACCAGTACGAGCAGTACTTC.

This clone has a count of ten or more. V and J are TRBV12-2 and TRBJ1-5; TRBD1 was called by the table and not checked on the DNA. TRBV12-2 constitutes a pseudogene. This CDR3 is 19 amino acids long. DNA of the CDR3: TGTGCAAGTCGCTTTAAAACCGGGACAGAACAGAATAGCAATCAGCCCCAGCATTTT. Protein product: CASRFKTGTEQNSNQPQHF.

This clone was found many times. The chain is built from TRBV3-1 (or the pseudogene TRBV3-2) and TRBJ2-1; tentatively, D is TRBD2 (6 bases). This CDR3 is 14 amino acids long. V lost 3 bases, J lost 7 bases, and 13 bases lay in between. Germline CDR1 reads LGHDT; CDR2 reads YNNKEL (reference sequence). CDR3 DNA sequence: TGTGCCAGCAGCCAGGGACTGGAATTTAATGAGCAGTTCTTC. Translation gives CASSQGLEFNEQFF.

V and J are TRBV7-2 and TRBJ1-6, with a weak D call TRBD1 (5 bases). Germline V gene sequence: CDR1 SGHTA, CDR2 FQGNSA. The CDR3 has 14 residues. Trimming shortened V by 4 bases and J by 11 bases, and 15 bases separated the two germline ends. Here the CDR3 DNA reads TGTGCCAGCAGCTCCTACGGAAGGGGCGCACCCCTCCACTTT. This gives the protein CASSSYGRGAPLHF.

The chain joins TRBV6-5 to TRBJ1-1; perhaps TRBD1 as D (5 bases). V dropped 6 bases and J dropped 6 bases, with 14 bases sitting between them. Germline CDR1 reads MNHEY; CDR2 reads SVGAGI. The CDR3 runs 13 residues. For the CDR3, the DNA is TGTGCCAGCAGAGTCATCAGGGAATCTGAAGCTTTCTTT. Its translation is CASRVIRESEAFF.

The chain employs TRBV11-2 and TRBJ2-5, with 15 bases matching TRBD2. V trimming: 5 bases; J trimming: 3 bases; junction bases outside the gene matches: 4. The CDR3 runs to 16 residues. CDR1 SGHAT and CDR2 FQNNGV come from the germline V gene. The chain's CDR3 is CASSLGTSGGKETQYF. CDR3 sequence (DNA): TGTGCCAGCAGCCTAGGGACTAGCGGGGGGAAAGAGACCCAGTACTTC.

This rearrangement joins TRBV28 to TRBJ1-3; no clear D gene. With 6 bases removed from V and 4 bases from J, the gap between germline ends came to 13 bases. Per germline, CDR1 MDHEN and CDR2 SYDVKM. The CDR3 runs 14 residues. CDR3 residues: CASRPQEPGNTIYF. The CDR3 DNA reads TGTGCCAGCAGACCCCAGGAACCCGGAAACACCATATATTTT.

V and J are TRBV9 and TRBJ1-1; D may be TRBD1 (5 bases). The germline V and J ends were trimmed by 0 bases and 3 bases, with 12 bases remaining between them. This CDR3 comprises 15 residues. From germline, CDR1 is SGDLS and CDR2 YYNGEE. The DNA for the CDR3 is TGTGCCAGCAGCGTAGGATATTCGGGGGACACTGAAGCTTTCTTT. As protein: CASSVGYSGDTEAFF.

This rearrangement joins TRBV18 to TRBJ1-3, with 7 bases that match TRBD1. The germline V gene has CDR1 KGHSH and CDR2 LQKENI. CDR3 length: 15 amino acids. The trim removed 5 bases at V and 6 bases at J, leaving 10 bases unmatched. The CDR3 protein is CASSRGPGSENTIYF. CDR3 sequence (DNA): TGTGCCAGCTCAAGGGGGCCAGGGTCGGAAAACACCATATATTTT.

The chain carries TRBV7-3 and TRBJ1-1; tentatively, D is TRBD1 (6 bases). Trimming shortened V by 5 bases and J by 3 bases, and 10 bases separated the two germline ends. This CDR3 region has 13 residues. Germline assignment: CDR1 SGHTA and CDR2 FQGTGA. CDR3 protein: CASSRGGDTEAFF. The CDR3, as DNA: TGTGCCAGCAGCAGAGGGGGGGACACTGAAGCTTTCTTT.

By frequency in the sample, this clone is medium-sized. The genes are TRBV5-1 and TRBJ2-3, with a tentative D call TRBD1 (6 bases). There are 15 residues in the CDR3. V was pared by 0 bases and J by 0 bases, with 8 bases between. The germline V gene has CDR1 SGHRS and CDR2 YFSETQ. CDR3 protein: CASSLVGASTDTQYF. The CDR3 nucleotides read TGCGCCAGCAGCTTGGTGGGGGCTAGCACAGATACGCAGTATTTT.

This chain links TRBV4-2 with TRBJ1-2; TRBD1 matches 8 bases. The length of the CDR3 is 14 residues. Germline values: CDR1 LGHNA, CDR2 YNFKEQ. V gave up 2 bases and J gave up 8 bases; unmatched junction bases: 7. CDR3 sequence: CASSQPGQEGGYTF. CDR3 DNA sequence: TGTGCCAGCAGCCAACCGGGACAGGAAGGCGGCTACACCTTC.

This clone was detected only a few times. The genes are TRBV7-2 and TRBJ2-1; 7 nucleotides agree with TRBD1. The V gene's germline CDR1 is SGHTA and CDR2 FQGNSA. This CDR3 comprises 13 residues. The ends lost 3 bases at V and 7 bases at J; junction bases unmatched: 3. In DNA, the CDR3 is TGTGCCAGCAGCTTCACACAGGGGAATGAGCAGTTCTTC. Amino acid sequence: CASSFTQGNEQFF. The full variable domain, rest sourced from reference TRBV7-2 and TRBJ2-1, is GAGVSQSPSNKVTEKGKDVELRCDPISGHTALYWYRQSLGQGLEFLIYFQGNSAPDKSGLPSDRFSAERTGGSVSTLTIQRTQQEDSAVYLCASSFTQGNEQFFGPGTRLTVL.

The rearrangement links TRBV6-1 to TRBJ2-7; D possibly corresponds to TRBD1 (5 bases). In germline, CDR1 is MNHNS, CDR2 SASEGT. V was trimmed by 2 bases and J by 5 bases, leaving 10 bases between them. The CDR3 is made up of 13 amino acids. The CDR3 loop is CASSEFGANEQYF. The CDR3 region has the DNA TGTGCCAGCAGTGAATTTGGGGCCAACGAGCAGTACTTC.